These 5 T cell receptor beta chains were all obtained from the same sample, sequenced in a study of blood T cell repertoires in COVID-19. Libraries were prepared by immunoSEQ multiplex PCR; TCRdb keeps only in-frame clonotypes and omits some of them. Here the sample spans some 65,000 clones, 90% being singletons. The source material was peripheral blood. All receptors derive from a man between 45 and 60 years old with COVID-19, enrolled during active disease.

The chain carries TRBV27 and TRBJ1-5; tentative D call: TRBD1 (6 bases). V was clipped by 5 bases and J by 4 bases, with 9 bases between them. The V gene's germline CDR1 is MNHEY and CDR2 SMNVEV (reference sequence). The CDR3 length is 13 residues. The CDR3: CASSQQGNQPQHF. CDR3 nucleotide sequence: TGTGCCAGCAGTCAACAGGGAAATCAGCCCCAGCATTTT.

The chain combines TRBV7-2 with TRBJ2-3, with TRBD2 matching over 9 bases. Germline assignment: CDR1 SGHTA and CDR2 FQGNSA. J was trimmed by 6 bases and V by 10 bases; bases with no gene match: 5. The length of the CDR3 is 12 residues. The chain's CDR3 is CAIAGERDTQYF. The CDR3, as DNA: TGTGCCATAGCGGGAGAGAGGGATACGCAGTATTTT.

The CDR3 is CASRLTGRSDEQYF. The CDR3 coding sequence is TGTGCCAGCAGACTGACAGGAAGGTCCGACGAGCAGTACTTC. The chain employs TRBV6-5 and TRBJ2-7, with a possible D match to TRBD1 (6 bases). The CDR3 consists of 14 residues. Per the germline V gene, CDR1 is MNHEY and CDR2 is SVGAGI. V lost 6 bases and J 5 bases, leaving 17 bases between the germline ends.

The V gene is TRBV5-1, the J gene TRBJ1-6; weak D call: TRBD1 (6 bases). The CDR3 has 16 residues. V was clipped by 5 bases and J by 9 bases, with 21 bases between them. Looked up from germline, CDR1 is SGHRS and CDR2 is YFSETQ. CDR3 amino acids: CASRAGGAYEISPLHF. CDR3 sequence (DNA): TGCGCCAGCAGAGCGGGGGGCGCATATGAAATTTCACCCCTCCACTTT.

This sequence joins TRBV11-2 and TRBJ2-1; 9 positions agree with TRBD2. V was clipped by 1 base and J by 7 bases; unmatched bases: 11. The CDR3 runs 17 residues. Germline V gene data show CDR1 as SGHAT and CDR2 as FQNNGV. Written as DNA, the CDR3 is TGTGCCAGCAGCTTAGCTAATTGGCGGGAGGGTAAAAATGAGCAGTTCTTC. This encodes CASSLANWREGKNEQFF.